This T cell receptor (beta chain) came from a study of monozygotic twins with inflammatory bowel disease. This CDR3 contains 16 residues. Germline V gene sequence: CDR1 SGHRS, CDR2 YFSETQ. Study-level points and caveats: Whereas healthy co-twins had higher TCRbeta diversity (inverse Simpson), IBD patients had lower diversity.

A word on this clonotype: Its specificity is not known.

The input for each TCR library was around 3,400 ng of total RNA. There were eight separate reactions per sample in which cDNA was made. UMIs containing a 6-nucleotide sample barcode were added via template switching. Reprocessing the 5' RACE reads, TCRdb reports a single entry for every CDR3 protein and omits DNA. The data show hundreds of thousands of distinct CDR3 sequences, and the top ten clones hold 2.4%. The chain links TRBV5-1 to TRBJ1-1; TCRdb's assignment of TRBD1 cannot be checked, as there is no DNA. Sequencing input: blood. The origin of this receptor is a human donor with ulcerative colitis or Crohn's disease, or a healthy co-twin of an affected twin (not recorded which). The CDR3 protein is CASSLGGFGRNTEAFF.